A single T cell receptor (beta chain) is shown here with its context. Its target is unknown. The entry originates in a study of graft-versus-host responses after intestinal transplantation. General observations from the study: Detected in recipient marrow were GvH clones, some of which were first observed in ileum or blood. Allograft clonal ratios (graft-versus-host to host-versus-graft) were high in patients who had graft-donor T cell macrochimerism.

The protocol was immunoSEQ multiplex PCR, while the TCRdb copy is restricted to in-frame clones and leaves out a portion. Of some 92,000 clones detected, over 85% appear once; the ten largest clones hold over 0.3%. CDR3 length: 15 residues. Germline V CDR1 and CDR2: GTSNPN, SVGIG (reference sequence). Trimming removed 5 bases from V and 5 bases from J; junction bases left unmatched: 7. The chain uses TRBV30 and TRBJ2-5, with TRBD2 matching over 14 bases. The sequenced sample was unstimulated CD4+ T cells sorted from spleen or lymph node cells, obtained before intestinal transplant. This TCR came from a human donor who received an intestinal transplant. The CDR3 loop reads CAWRLAGGLRETQYF. CDR3 DNA: TGTGCCTGGCGACTAGCGGGAGGGCTACGGGAGACCCAGTACTTC.